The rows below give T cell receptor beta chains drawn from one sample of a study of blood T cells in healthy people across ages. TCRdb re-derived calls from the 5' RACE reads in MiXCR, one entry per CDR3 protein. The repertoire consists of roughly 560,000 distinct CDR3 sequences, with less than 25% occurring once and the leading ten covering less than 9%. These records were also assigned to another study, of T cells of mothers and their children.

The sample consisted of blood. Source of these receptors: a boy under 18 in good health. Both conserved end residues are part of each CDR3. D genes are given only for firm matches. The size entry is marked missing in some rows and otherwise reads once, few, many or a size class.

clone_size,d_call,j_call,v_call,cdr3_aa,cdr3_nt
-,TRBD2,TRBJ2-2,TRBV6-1,CASSPGLAQNTGELFF,TGTGCCAGCAGCCCCGGACTAGCGCAGAACACCGGGGAGCTGTTTTTT
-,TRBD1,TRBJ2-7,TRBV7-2,CASSLVGQGVGGEQYF,TGTGCCAGCAGCTTAGTAGGGCAGGGGGTAGGGGGAGAGCAGTACTTC
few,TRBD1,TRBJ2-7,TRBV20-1,CSARDPIGQGVEQYF,TGCAGTGCTAGAGACCCCATCGGACAGGGGGTCGAGCAGTACTTC
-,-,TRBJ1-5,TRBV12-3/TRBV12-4,CASSPSGRGLNSNQPQHF,TGTGCCAGCAGCCCCTCGGGCAGGGGATTAAATAGCAATCAGCCCCAGCATTTT
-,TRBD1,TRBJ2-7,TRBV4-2,CASSQDSTGEPYEQYF,TGTGCCAGCAGCCAAGATTCTACAGGGGAACCCTACGAGCAGTACTTC
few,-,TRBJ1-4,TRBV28,CASSLDPGSFEKLFF,TGTGCCAGCAGTTTAGACCCGGGAAGCTTTGAAAAACTGTTTTTT
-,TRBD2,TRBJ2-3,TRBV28,CASSLLAVADTQYF,TGTGCCAGCAGTTTACTAGCGGTTGCAGATACGCAGTATTTT
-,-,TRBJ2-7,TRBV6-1,CASSVLQGYEQYF,TGTGCCAGCAGCGTGTTACAGGGCTACGAGCAGTACTTC
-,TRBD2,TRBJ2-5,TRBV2,CASMLLVSGRTRSEYF,TGTGCCAGCATGTTACTCGTTAGCGGGAGGACCCGATCAGAGTACTTC
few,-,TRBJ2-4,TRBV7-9,CASSLGPFSSGAKNIQYF,TGTGCCAGCAGCTTAGGACCTTTCTCGTCGGGAGCCAAAAACATTCAGTACTTC
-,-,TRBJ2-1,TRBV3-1,CASRSGVGYNEQFF,TGTGCCAGCAGGTCAGGGGTGGGATACAATGAGCAGTTCTTC
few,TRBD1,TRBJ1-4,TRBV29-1,CSVRTGGRANEKLFF,TGCAGCGTCCGGACAGGGGGCAGGGCTAATGAAAAACTGTTTTTT
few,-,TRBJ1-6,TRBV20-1,CSARDSFQGSSPLHF,TGCAGTGCTAGAGATTCGTTCCAGGGTAGTTCACCCCTCCACTTT
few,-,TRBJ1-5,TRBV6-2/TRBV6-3,CASSYAGSDQPQHF,TGTGCCAGCAGTTACGCAGGGAGTGATCAGCCCCAGCATTTT
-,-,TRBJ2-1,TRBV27,CASSGVGPQGQFF,TGTGCCAGCAGTGGGGTGGGGCCCCAGGGCCAGTTCTTC
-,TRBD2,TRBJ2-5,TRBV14,CASSPPGSGVSHTQYF,TGTGCCAGCAGCCCTCCGGGTAGCGGGGTGTCTCACACCCAGTACTTC
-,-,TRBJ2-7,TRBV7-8,CASSLETGSSYEQYF,TGTGCCAGCAGCTTAGAAACAGGGAGCTCCTACGAGCAGTACTTC
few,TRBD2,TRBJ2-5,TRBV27,CASRKMTSGKGGEKFF,TGTGCCAGCAGGAAGATGACTAGCGGGAAAGGTGGGGAGAAGTTCTTC
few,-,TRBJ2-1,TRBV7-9,CASSFAPTEQFF,TGTGCCAGCAGCTTCGCCCCAACTGAGCAGTTCTTC
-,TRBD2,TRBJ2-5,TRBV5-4,CASSSWASGQETQYF,TGTGCCAGCAGTTCGTGGGCTAGCGGGCAAGAGACCCAGTACTTC
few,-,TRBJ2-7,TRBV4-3,CASSPRRGGEQYF,TGCGCCAGCAGCCCTCGACGAGGGGGCGAGCAGTACTTC
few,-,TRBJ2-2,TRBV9,CASSFATTGELFF,TGTGCCAGCAGCTTCGCCACCACCGGGGAGCTGTTTTTT
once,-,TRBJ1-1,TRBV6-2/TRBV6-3,CATTAMGAVGEAFF,TGTGCCACCACCGCGATGGGGGCGGTGGGTGAAGCTTTCTTT
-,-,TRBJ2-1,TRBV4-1,CASSQALMGGAEQFF,TGCGCCAGCAGCCAGGCGCTGATGGGAGGTGCTGAGCAGTTCTTC
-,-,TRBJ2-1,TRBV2,CASSDDGAFYNEQFF,TGTGCCAGCAGTGATGACGGGGCCTTCTACAATGAGCAGTTCTTC
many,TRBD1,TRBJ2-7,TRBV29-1,CSVEGPGTGASYEQYF,TGCAGCGTTGAAGGTCCCGGGACAGGGGCCTCCTACGAGCAGTACTTC
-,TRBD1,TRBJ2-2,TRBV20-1,CSAAHDRGVGELFF,TGCAGTGCTGCACACGACAGGGGGGTCGGGGAGCTGTTTTTT
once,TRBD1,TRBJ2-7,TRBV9,CASSPSGQGNEQYF,TGTGCCAGCAGCCCCTCGGGACAGGGAAACGAGCAGTACTTC
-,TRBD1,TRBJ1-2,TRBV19,CASSITRDRVSGYTF,TGTGCCAGTAGTATTACTCGGGACAGGGTCTCTGGCTACACCTTC
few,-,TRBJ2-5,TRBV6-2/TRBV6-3,CASSSGVTQYF,TGTGCCAGCAGCTCCGGTGTGACCCAGTACTTC
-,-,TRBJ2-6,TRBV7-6,CASQPYRRSGANLLTF,TGTGCCAGCCAGCCTTACCGACGCTCTGGGGCCAACCTCCTGACTTTC
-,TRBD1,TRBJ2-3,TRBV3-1,CASSYLRDSSTDTQYF,TGTGCCAGCAGCTACCTCCGGGACAGTAGCACAGATACGCAGTATTTT
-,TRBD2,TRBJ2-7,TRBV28,CASSLWVAGGLNEQYF,TGTGCCAGCAGTTTATGGGTAGCGGGGGGGCTCAACGAGCAGTACTTC
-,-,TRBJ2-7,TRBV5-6,CASSLLMAHSYEQYF,TGTGCCAGCAGCTTGTTAATGGCCCACTCCTACGAGCAGTACTTC
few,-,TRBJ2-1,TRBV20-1,CSASGPTLDSPRNEQFF,TGCAGTGCTAGTGGGCCAACACTTGATTCCCCCCGCAATGAGCAGTTCTTC
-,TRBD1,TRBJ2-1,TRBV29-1,CSAGQGNFNEQFF,TGCAGCGCGGGACAGGGGAACTTCAATGAGCAGTTCTTC
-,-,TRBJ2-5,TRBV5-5,CASSFGPNQETQYF,TGTGCCAGCAGCTTTGGTCCGAACCAAGAGACCCAGTACTTC
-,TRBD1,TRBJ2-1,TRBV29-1,CSVESFGTGGNYNEQFF,TGCAGCGTTGAAAGTTTTGGGACAGGAGGCAATTACAATGAGCAGTTCTTC
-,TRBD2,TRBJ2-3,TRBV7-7,CASSLDKPSGTQDTQYF,TGTGCTAGCAGCTTAGACAAGCCTAGCGGGACTCAGGATACGCAGTATTTT
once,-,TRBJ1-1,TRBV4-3,CAGSQDWTEGTEAFF,TGCGCCGGCAGCCAAGATTGGACAGAAGGCACTGAAGCTTTCTTT
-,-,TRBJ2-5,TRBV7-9,CASSFRTDQETQYF,TGTGCCAGCAGCTTCCGTACAGATCAAGAGACCCAGTACTTC
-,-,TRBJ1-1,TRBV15,CATSKDPSGDTEAFF,TGTGCCACCAGCAAAGATCCGTCTGGAGACACTGAAGCTTTCTTT
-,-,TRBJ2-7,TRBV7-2,CASSPDSDSGLTYEQYF,TGTGCCAGCAGCCCCGACTCGGACAGTGGGCTGACCTACGAGCAGTACTTC
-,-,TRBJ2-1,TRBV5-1,CASSLEPTSYNEQFF,TGCGCCAGCAGCTTGGAACCTACCTCCTACAATGAGCAGTTCTTC
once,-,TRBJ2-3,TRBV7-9,CASSAFDYPTDTQYF,TGTGCCAGCAGCGCATTCGACTACCCCACAGATACGCAGTATTTT
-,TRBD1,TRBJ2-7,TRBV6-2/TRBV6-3,CASSPRTGSAAYEQYF,TGTGCCAGCAGTCCCCGGACAGGGTCGGCGGCCTACGAGCAGTACTTC
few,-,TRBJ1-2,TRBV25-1,CASSTEGPGGPNYGYTF,TGTGCCAGCAGTACCGAAGGTCCCGGGGGCCCTAACTATGGCTACACCTTC
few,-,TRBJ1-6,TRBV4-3,CASSQELQSPLHF,TGCGCCAGCAGCCAAGAGCTCCAATCACCCCTCCACTTT
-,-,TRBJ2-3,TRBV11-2,CASSTDGVYTDTQYF,TGTGCCAGCAGCACAGACGGTGTATACACAGATACGCAGTATTTT
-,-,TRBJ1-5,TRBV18,CASSTASNQPQHF,TGTGCCAGCTCCACGGCCAGCAATCAGCCCCAGCATTTT
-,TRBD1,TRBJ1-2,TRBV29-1,CSVHRGPIYGYTF,TGCAGCGTTCACAGGGGCCCTATCTATGGCTACACCTTC
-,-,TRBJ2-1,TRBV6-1,CASSEGPYNEQFF,TGTGCCAGCAGTGAAGGGCCCTACAATGAGCAGTTCTTC